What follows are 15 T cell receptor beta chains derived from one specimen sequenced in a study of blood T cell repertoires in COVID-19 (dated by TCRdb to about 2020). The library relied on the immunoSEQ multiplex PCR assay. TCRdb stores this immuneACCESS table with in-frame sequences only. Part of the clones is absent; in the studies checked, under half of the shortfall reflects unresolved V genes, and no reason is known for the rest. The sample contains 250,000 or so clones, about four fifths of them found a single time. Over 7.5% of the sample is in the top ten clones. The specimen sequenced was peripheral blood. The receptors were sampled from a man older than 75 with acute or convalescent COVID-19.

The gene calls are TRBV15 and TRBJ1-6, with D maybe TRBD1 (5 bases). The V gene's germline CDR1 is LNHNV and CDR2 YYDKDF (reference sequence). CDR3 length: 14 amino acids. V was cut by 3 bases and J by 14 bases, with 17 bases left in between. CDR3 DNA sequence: TGTGCCACCAGCAGGGACATCGGCTCGTCTTCCCTCCACTTT. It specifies CATSRDIGSSSLHF.

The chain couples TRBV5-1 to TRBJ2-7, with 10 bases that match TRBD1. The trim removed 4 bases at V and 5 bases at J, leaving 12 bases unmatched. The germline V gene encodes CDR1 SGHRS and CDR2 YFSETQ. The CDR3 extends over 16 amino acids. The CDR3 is CASSLPSGTGEHEQYF. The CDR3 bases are TGCGCCAGCAGCCTGCCTTCCGGGACAGGGGAGCACGAGCAGTACTTC.

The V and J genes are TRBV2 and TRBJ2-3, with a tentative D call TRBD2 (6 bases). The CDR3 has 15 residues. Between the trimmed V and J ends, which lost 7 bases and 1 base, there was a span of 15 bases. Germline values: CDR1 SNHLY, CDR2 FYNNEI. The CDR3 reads CASTGGERGTDTQYF. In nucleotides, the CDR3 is TGTGCCAGCACCGGAGGGGAAAGGGGCACAGATACGCAGTATTTT.

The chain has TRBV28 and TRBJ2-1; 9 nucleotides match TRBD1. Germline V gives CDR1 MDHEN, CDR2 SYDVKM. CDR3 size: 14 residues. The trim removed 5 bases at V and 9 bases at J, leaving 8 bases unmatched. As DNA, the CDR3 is TGTGCCAGCAGTCTAAACGACAGGGGGTTTGAGCAGTTCTTC. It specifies CASSLNDRGFEQFF.

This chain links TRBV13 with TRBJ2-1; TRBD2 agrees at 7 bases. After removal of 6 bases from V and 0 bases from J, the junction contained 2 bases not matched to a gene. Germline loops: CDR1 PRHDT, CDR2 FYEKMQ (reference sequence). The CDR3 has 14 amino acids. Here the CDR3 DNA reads TGTGCCAGCAGTCGGGACTACTCCTACAATGAGCAGTTCTTC. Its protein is CASSRDYSYNEQFF.

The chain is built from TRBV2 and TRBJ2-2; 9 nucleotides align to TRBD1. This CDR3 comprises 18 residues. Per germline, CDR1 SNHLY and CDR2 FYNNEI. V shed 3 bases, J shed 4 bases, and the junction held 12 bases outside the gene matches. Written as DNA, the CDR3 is TGTGCCAGCAGTGATCCCCGGGACAGGGTATCGAGCACCGGGGAGCTGTTTTTT. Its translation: CASSDPRDRVSSTGELFF.

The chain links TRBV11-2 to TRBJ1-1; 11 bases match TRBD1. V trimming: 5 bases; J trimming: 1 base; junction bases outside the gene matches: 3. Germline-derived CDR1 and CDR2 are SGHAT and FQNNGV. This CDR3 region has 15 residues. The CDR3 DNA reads TGTGCCAGCAGCCCGGGGACAGGGGGGAACACTGAAGCTTTCTTT. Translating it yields CASSPGTGGNTEAFF.

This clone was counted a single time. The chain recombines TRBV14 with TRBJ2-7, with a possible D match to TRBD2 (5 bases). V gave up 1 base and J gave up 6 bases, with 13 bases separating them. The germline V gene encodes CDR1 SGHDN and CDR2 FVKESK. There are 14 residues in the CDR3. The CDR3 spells CASSQGTLWGEQYF. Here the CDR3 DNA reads TGTGCCAGCAGCCAAGGGACTCTCTGGGGCGAGCAGTACTTC.

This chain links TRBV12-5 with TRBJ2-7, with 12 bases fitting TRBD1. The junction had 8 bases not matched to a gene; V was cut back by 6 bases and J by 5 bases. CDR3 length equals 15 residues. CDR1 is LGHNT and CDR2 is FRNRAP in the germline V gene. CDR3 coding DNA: TGTGCTAGTGGCACCCCGGGACAGGGGGCTCACGAGCAGTACTTC. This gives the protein CASGTPGQGAHEQYF.

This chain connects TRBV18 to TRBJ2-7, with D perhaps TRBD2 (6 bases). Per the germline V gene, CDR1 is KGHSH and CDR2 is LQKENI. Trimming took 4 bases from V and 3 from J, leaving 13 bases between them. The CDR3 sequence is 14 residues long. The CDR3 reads CASSRGTGLYEQYF. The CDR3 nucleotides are TGTGCCAGCTCACGGGGGACTGGTCTCTACGAGCAGTACTTC. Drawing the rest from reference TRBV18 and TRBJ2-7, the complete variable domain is NAGVMQNPRHLVRRRGQEARLRCSPMKGHSHVYWYRQLPEEGLKFMVYLQKENIIDESGMPKERFSAEFPKEGPSILRIQQVVRGDSAAYFCASSRGTGLYEQYFGPGTRLTVT.

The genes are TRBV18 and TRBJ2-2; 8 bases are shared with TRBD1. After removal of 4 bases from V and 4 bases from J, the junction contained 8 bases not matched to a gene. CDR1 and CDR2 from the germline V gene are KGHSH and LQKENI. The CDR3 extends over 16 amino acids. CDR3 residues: CASSLRGTGFTGELFF. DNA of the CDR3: TGTGCCAGCTCACTTCGCGGGACAGGATTCACCGGGGAGCTGTTTTTT. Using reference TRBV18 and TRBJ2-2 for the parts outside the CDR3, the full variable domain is NAGVMQNPRHLVRRRGQEARLRCSPMKGHSHVYWYRQLPEEGLKFMVYLQKENIIDESGMPKERFSAEFPKEGPSILRIQQVVRGDSAAYFCASSLRGTGFTGELFFGEGSRLTVL.

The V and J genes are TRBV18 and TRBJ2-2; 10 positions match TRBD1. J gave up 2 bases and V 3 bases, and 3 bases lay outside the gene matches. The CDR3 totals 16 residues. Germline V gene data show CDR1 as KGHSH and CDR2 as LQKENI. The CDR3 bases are TGTGCCAGCTCACCCCGGGACAGGGGCAACACCGGGGAGCTGTTTTTT. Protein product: CASSPRDRGNTGELFF.

CDR3 residues: CASSPGYEQYF. CDR3 coding DNA: TGTGCCAGTAGCCCAGGATACGAGCAGTACTTC. The J gene is TRBJ2-7, the V gene TRBV19; D unclear. V was pared by 6 bases and J by 4 bases, with 7 bases between. The CDR3 is 11 residues long. Looked up from germline, CDR1 is LNHDA and CDR2 is SQIVND (reference sequence). Based on the CDR3 plus reference TRBV19 and TRBJ2-7, the full variable domain is DGGITQSPKYLFRKEGQNVTLSCEQNLNHDAMYWYRQDPGQGLRLIYYSQIVNDFQKGDIAEGYSVSREKKESFPLTVTSAQKNPTAFYLCASSPGYEQYFGPGTRLTVT.

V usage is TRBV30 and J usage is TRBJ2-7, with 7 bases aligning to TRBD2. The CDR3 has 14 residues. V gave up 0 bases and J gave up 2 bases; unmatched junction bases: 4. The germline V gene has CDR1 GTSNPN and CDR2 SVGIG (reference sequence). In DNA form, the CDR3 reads TGTGCCTGGAGTGTCTTGGCGGGAGCCTACGAGCAGTACTTC. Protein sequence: CAWSVLAGAYEQYF.

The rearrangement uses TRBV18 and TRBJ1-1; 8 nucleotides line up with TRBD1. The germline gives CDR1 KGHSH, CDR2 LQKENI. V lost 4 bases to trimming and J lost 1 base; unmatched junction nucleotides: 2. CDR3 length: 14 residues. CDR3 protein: CASSLTGENTEAFF. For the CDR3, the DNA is TGTGCCAGCTCACTGACAGGGGAGAACACTGAAGCTTTCTTT. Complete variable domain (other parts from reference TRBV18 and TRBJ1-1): NAGVMQNPRHLVRRRGQEARLRCSPMKGHSHVYWYRQLPEEGLKFMVYLQKENIIDESGMPKERFSAEFPKEGPSILRIQQVVRGDSAAYFCASSLTGENTEAFFGQGTRLTVV.